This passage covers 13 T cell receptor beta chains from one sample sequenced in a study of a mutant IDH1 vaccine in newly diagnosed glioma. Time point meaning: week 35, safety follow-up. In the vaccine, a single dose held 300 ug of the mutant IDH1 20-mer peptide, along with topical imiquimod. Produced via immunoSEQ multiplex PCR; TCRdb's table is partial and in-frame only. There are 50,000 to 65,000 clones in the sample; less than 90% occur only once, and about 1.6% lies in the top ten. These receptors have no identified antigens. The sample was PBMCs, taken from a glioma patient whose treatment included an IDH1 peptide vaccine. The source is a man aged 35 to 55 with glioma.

The CDR3 nucleotides read TGCGCCAGCAGCCTTTCCCATTTGGGCACTAGCGGGAGTGGATCCTACGAGCAGTACTTC. The encoded protein is CASSLSHLGTSGSGSYEQYF. The rearrangement joins TRBV4-1 to TRBJ2-7, with 11 bases that match TRBD2. In germline, CDR1 is MGHRA, CDR2 YSYEKL. V lost 4 bases, J lost 1 base, and 18 bases stayed unmatched. The CDR3 length is 20 residues.

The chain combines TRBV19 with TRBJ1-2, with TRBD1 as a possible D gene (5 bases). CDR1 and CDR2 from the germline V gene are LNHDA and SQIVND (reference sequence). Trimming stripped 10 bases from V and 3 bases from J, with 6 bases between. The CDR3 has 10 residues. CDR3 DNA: TGTGCCACCAGGGACTATGGCTACACCTTC. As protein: CATRDYGYTF.

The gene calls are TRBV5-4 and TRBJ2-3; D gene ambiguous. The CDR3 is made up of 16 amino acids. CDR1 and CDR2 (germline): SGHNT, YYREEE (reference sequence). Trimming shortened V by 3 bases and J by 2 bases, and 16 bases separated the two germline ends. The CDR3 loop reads CASSSLPNFDTDTQYF. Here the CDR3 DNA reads TGTGCCAGCAGCTCGCTTCCTAACTTCGACACAGATACGCAGTATTTT.

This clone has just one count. The CDR3 sequence: CASSLVTGETQYF. Here the CDR3 DNA reads TGTGCCAGCAGCTTAGTTACGGGAGAGACCCAGTACTTC. The chain is built from TRBV7-7 and TRBJ2-5; D gene unclear. This CDR3 is 13 amino acids long. The V and J ends lost 1 base and 4 bases respectively, with 7 bases between them. Germline assignment: CDR1 SSHAT and CDR2 FNYEAQ (reference sequence).

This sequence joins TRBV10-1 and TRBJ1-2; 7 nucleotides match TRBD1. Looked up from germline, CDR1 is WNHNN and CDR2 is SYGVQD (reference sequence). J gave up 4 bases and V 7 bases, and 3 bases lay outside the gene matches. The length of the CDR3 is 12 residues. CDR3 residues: CASTAGGYGYTF. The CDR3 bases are TGCGCCAGCACGGCAGGGGGCTATGGCTACACCTTC.

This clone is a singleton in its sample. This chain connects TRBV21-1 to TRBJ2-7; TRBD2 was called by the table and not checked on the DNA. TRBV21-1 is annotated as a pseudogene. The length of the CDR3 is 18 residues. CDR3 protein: CASSKGGAGTSGMDEQYF. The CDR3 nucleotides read TGTGCCAGCAGCAAAGGAGGGGCGGGGACTAGCGGGATGGACGAGCAGTACTTC.

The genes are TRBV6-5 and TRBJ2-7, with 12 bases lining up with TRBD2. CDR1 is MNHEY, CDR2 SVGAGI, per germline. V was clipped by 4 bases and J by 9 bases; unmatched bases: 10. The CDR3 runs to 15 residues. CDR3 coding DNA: TGTGCCAGCAGTTCCGGACTAGCGGGGCTTATCGGGCAGTACTTC. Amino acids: CASSSGLAGLIGQYF.

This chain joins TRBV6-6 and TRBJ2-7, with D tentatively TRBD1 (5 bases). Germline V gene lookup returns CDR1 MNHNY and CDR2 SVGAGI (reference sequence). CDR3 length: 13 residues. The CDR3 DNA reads TGTGTTGTGCGAGCCCAGGGCTCCTACGAGCAGTACTTC. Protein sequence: CVVRAQGSYEQYF.

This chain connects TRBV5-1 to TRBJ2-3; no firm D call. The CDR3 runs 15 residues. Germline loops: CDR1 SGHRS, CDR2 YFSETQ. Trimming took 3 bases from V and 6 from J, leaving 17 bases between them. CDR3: CASSSGTAAMDTQYF. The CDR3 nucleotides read TGCGCCAGCAGCTCTGGAACAGCCGCGATGGATACGCAGTATTTT.

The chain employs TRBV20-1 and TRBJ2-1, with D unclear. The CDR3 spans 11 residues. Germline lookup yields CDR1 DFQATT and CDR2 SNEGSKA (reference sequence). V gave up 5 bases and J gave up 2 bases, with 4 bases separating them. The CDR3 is CSAYTYNEQFF. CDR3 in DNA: TGCAGTGCTTATACCTACAATGAGCAGTTCTTC.

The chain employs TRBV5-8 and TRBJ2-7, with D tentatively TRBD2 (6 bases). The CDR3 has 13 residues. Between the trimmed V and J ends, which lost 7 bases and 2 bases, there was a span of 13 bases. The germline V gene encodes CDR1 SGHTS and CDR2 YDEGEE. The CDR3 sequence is CASPGLLTYEQYF. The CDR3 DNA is TGTGCCAGCCCTGGACTATTAACCTACGAGCAGTACTTC.

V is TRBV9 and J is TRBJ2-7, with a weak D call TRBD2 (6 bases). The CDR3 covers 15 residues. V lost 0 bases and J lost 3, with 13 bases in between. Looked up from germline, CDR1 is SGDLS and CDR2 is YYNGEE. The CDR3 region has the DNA TGTGCCAGCAGCGTAGGGGCTAGCGAGGGCTACGAGCAGTACTTC. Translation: CASSVGASEGYEQYF.

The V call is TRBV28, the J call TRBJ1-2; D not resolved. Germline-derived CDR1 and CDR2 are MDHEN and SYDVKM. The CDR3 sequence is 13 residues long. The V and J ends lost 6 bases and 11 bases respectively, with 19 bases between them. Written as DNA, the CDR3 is TGTGCCAGCAGCCTCTTCGTTAATGAGGCTTACACCTTC. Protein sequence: CASSLFVNEAYTF.